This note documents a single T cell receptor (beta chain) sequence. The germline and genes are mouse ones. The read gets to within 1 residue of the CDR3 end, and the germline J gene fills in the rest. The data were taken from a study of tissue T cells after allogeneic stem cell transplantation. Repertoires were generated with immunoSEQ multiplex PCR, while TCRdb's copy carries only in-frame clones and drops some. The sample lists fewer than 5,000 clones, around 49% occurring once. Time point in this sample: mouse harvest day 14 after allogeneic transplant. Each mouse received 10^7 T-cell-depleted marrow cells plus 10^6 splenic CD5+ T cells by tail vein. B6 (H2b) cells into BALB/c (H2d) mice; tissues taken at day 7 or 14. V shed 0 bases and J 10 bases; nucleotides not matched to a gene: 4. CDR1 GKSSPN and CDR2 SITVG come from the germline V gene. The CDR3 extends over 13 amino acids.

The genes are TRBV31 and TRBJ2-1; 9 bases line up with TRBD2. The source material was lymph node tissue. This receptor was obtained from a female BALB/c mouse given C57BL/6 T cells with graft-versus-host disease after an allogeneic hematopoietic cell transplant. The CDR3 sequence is CAWSLNWGEEQFF. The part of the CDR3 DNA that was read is TGTGCCTGGAGTCTAAACTGGGGGGAAGAGCAGTTC.